The 30 T cell receptor beta chains below were found in one sample sequenced in a study of persistence of HIV-infected CD4 T cells. The stimulus was lysate of CMV-infected fibroblasts, roughly 9.2 ug/mL. Memory cells lacking CD40L and CD69 with high CD45RO were sorted. The antigens of these receptors remain unknown. This was the immunoSEQ version 4 assay in survey mode. Only in-frame clones appear in the TCRdb table, and some are missing; sequencing was by immunoSEQ multiplex PCR. This table has fewer than 30,000 clones, roughly four fifths appearing once. Sequencing used CD4+ T cells sorted from PBMCs after roughly 20-hour stimulation, obtained from a patient who received antiretroviral therapy. These receptors came from an adult man with HIV who was CMV-seropositive.

The CDR3 DNA is TGTGCCAGCAGTTTATGGGGGCTTTCTAGCACAGATACGCAGTATTTT. It encodes CASSLWGLSSTDTQYF. This chain links TRBV28 with TRBJ2-3, with a weak D call TRBD1 (5 bases). Between the trimmed V and J ends, which lost 0 bases and 0 bases, there was a span of 10 bases. CDR3 length: 16 amino acids. Germline V gene sequence: CDR1 MDHEN, CDR2 SYDVKM.

The chain is built from TRBV15 and TRBJ1-1; a weak D match, TRBD1 (5 bases). This CDR3 comprises 15 residues. Germline V CDR1 and CDR2: LNHNV, YYDKDF (reference sequence). Trimming cost V 1 base and J 0 bases, with 9 bases left between them. CDR3: CATSRVTGMNTEAFF. The CDR3 DNA is TGTGCCACCAGCAGAGTTACAGGAATGAACACTGAAGCTTTCTTT.

This chain uses TRBV6-5 with TRBJ1-1; possibly TRBD1 for D (6 bases). V was pared by 8 bases and J by 4 bases, with 20 bases between. This CDR3 has 15 residues. The germline CDR1 and CDR2 sequences are MNHEY and SVGAGI. As DNA, the CDR3 is TGTGCCAGCCGCCTCGAGGGGGGGGGCGTCACTGAAGCTTTCTTT. Translating it yields CASRLEGGGVTEAFF.

The chain employs TRBV11-1 and TRBJ2-1, with TRBD1 identical over 7 bases. Germline CDR1 and CDR2: SGHAT and FQDESV (reference sequence). This CDR3 has 15 residues. V lost 5 bases, J lost 8 bases, and 12 bases stayed unmatched. CDR3 protein: CASSHPHDRDHEQFF. CDR3 nucleotide sequence: TGTGCCAGCAGCCACCCCCACGACAGGGACCATGAGCAGTTCTTC.

This clone was seen a few times. The V and J genes are TRBV10-3 and TRBJ1-1; D gene uncertain. The CDR3 is 13 amino acids. Germline CDR1 is ENHRY and CDR2 is SYGVKD. The ends were cut back, 0 bases at V and 11 bases at J, with 13 bases in the middle. DNA for the CDR3: TGTGCCATCAGTGAGTCCCTCCCCGCCCTTGCTTTCTTT. This codes for CAISESLPALAFF.

The rearrangement joins TRBV5-1 to TRBJ1-1; D ambiguous. V gave up 0 bases and J gave up 6 bases, with 9 bases separating them. The length of the CDR3 is 13 residues. Germline assignment: CDR1 SGHRS and CDR2 YFSETQ. DNA for the CDR3: TGCGCCAGCAGCTTGGTAAGCAGATCTGAAGCTTTCTTT. Protein sequence: CASSLVSRSEAFF.

The chain joins TRBV2 to TRBJ1-5; 7 bases align to TRBD1. Germline V gene lookup returns CDR1 SNHLY and CDR2 FYNNEI. Trimming removed 4 bases from V and 1 base from J; junction bases left unmatched: 1. The length of the CDR3 is 14 residues. The CDR3 DNA is TGTGCCAGCAGTGCACAGGGGAGCAATCAGCCCCAGCATTTT. Translating gives CASSAQGSNQPQHF. The full variable domain, its missing parts supplied by reference TRBV2 and TRBJ1-5, is EPEVTQTPSHQVTQMGQEVILRCVPISNHLYFYWYRQILGQKVEFLVSFYNNEISEKSEIFDDQFSVERPDGSNFTLKIRSTKLEDSAMYFCASSAQGSNQPQHFGDGTRLSIL.

This clone showed up just a few times. The rearrangement uses TRBV19 and TRBJ1-2, with 8 bases identical to TRBD1. The ends lost 2 bases at V and 4 bases at J; junction bases unmatched: 15. This CDR3 is built from 18 residues. The germline V gene has CDR1 LNHDA and CDR2 SQIVND (reference sequence). DNA of the CDR3: TGTGCCAGTAGTATAAGCGCGTTTACAGGGGGAACTAGCTATGGCTACACCTTC. This encodes CASSISAFTGGTSYGYTF.

The chain carries TRBV11-3 and TRBJ2-7, with TRBD2 matching 9 bases. The V gene's germline CDR1 is SGHNT and CDR2 YENEEA. Trimming removed 0 bases from V and 1 base from J; junction bases left unmatched: 7. The CDR3 covers 17 residues. CDR3 sequence: CASSLDPTSGRSYEQYF. The CDR3 DNA sequence: TGTGCCAGCAGCTTAGATCCGACTAGCGGCCGGTCCTACGAGCAGTACTTC.

The J gene is TRBJ1-5, the V gene TRBV10-2; possibly TRBD1 for D (5 bases). CDR1 and CDR2 from the germline V gene are WSHSY and SAAADI. The V gene lost 3 bases and the J gene lost 7 bases, with 16 bases spanning the gap. The CDR3 totals 15 residues. CDR3 nucleotides: TGCGCCAGCAGTGATGGGAGGCGGGGGTACCAGCCCCAGCATTTT. This translates into CASSDGRRGYQPQHF.

This rearrangement joins TRBV7-2 to TRBJ2-1, with 10 bases lining up with TRBD2. V was pared by 4 bases and J by 2 bases, with 2 bases of the junction left unmatched. CDR1 is SGHTA, CDR2 FQGNSA, per germline. This CDR3 is built from 15 residues. The CDR3 DNA reads as TGTGCCAGCAGCTATAGCGGGGGGCCCTACAATGAGCAGTTCTTC. As protein: CASSYSGGPYNEQFF.

The chain has TRBV19 and TRBJ2-3, with D possibly being TRBD1 (6 bases). From germline, CDR1 is LNHDA and CDR2 SQIVND (reference sequence). The CDR3 covers 13 residues. V lost 4 bases to trimming and J lost 8 bases, with 13 bases between them. The CDR3 nucleotides read TGTGCCAGTAGTACCGGGACACCTGGTACGCAGTATTTT. Amino acids: CASSTGTPGTQYF.

This clone was observed a handful of times. The rearrangement uses TRBV5-4 and TRBJ2-2; D gene ambiguous. V lost 4 bases and J lost 1, with 11 bases in between. The CDR3 is 15 residues long. The V gene's germline CDR1 is SGHNT and CDR2 YYREEE (reference sequence). The CDR3: CASSRTDKNTGELFF. The CDR3 DNA reads TGTGCCAGCAGCCGCACGGATAAGAACACCGGGGAGCTGTTTTTT.

This chain links TRBV20-1 with TRBJ2-7; TRBD2 matches at 9 bases. Germline V gene data show CDR1 as DFQATT and CDR2 as SNEGSKA (reference sequence). Germline trimming cut 3 bases from V and 4 bases from J; bases unmatched to any gene: 1. This CDR3 region has 12 residues. CDR3 DNA: TGCAGTGCTAGTCTAGCGGGATACGAGCAGTACTTC. Amino acid sequence: CSASLAGYEQYF.

This chain connects TRBV27 to TRBJ2-3, with TRBD2 identical over 10 bases. The J segment lost 0 bases and the V segment lost 2 bases, leaving 11 bases of the junction unmatched. The CDR3 has 19 residues. CDR1 and CDR2 (germline): MNHEY, SMNVEV (reference sequence). In DNA, the CDR3 is TGTGCCAGCAGTTTAATACCTCCTAGCGGGGGCCCTAGCACAGATACGCAGTATTTT. Translation gives CASSLIPPSGGPSTDTQYF.

The chain combines TRBV10-3 with TRBJ2-1, with TRBD2 as a possible D gene (6 bases). Trimming took off 7 bases at V and 6 bases at J, with 19 bases between the two ends. CDR3 size: 15 residues. Per the germline V gene, CDR1 is ENHRY and CDR2 is SYGVKD. The CDR3 nucleotides read TGTGCCATCATGGGGAAGGGTCCGCGGGGCAATGAGCAGTTCTTC. Its protein is CAIMGKGPRGNEQFF.

The J gene is TRBJ1-2, the V gene TRBV14; weak D call: TRBD1 (5 bases). Germline CDR1 and CDR2: SGHDN and FVKESK. Deletions cut 1 base from V and 8 bases from J, with 14 bases between. The CDR3 is made up of 14 amino acids. CDR3 residues: CASSQVGGREGYTF. For the CDR3, the DNA is TGTGCCAGCAGCCAAGTAGGCGGCAGGGAAGGCTACACCTTC.

V usage is TRBV7-3 and J usage is TRBJ2-1, with D perhaps matching TRBD1 or TRBD2 (6 bases each). The germline CDR1 and CDR2 sequences are SGHTA and FQGTGA. Trimming pared 0 bases from V and 10 bases from J, leaving 13 bases between. This CDR3 spans 14 amino acids. The CDR3 sequence: CASSLTARGGEQFF. DNA for the CDR3: TGTGCCAGCAGCTTAACTGCCAGGGGAGGAGAGCAGTTCTTC.

The V gene is TRBV27, the J gene TRBJ2-3; 9 nucleotides line up with TRBD2. The trim removed 7 bases at V and 7 bases at J, leaving 9 bases unmatched. Per germline, CDR1 MNHEY and CDR2 SMNVEV (reference sequence). The CDR3 is made up of 14 amino acids. The CDR3 sequence is CASMAGGPRNTQYF. CDR3 sequence (DNA): TGTGCCAGCATGGCGGGGGGGCCGAGGAATACGCAGTATTTT.

This chain connects TRBV7-9 to TRBJ2-5; TRBD2 might be the D (5 bases). Germline V gives CDR1 SEHNR, CDR2 FQNEAQ (reference sequence). V lost 7 bases, J lost 5 bases, and 17 bases lay in between. CDR3 size: 14 residues. In DNA, the CDR3 is TGTGCCAGCACCTTCCCCCTAGCTTGGGAGACCCAGTACTTC. As protein: CASTFPLAWETQYF.

The genes are TRBV2 and TRBJ2-4; D is possibly TRBD2 (5 bases). Germline lookup yields CDR1 SNHLY and CDR2 FYNNEI. Trimming removed 1 base at V and 1 base at J, with 14 bases between. The CDR3 contains 17 residues. CDR3 residues: CASSEGEGGGAKNIQYF. CDR3 coding DNA: TGTGCCAGCAGTGAAGGAGAAGGAGGTGGGGCCAAAAACATTCAGTACTTC.

The CDR3 sequence is CASRLARRVPSSYEQYF. As DNA, the CDR3 is TGTGCAAGTCGCTTAGCGCGCAGGGTCCCTTCGTCCTACGAGCAGTACTTC. This chain connects TRBV12-2 to TRBJ2-7; the D call TRBD1 from the table was never checked on the DNA. TRBV12-2 is a pseudogene segment. The CDR3 consists of 17 residues.

This clone occurred a few times. The rearrangement uses TRBV4-2 and TRBJ1-3, with no clear D. V lost 1 base to trimming and J lost 4 bases, with 8 bases between them. There are 14 residues in the CDR3. In germline, CDR1 is LGHNA, CDR2 YNFKEQ. CDR3 bases: TGTGCCAGCAGCCAAGTTGGCAGGGGAAACACCATATATTTT. Encoded protein: CASSQVGRGNTIYF.

The genes are TRBV5-4 and TRBJ2-1, with D unresolved. Germline V gene data show CDR1 as SGHNT and CDR2 as YYREEE (reference sequence). V dropped 6 bases and J dropped 4 bases, with 11 bases sitting between them. This CDR3 is 13 amino acids long. CDR3 sequence: CASTLDKYNEQFF. The CDR3 region has the DNA TGTGCCAGCACGCTTGACAAATACAATGAGCAGTTCTTC.

This clone has just one count. V gene TRBV24-1 combines with J gene TRBJ2-1, with D perhaps TRBD2 (5 bases). The CDR3 sequence is 15 residues long. Germline CDR1 reads KGHDR; CDR2 reads SFDVKD. V lost 5 bases to trimming and J lost 6 bases, with 16 bases between them. CDR3 bases: TGTGCCACCAGTGGGGGTACTCCTCGGGGCAATGAGCAGTTCTTC. As protein: CATSGGTPRGNEQFF.

The V gene is TRBV18, the J gene TRBJ1-2; D gene uncertain. Germline-derived CDR1 and CDR2 are KGHSH and LQKENI. This CDR3 spans 15 amino acids. The V and J ends lost 0 bases and 2 bases respectively, with 10 bases between them. The CDR3 loop reads CASSPPTAPNYGYTF. In nucleotides, the CDR3 is TGTGCCAGCTCACCACCAACAGCGCCCAACTATGGCTACACCTTC.

The chain has TRBV7-2 and TRBJ2-3, with 7 bases aligning to TRBD1. The CDR3 contains 13 residues. V lost 5 bases, J lost 10 bases, and 9 bases stayed unmatched. From germline, CDR1 is SGHTA and CDR2 FQGNSA. Written as DNA, the CDR3 is TGTGCCAGCAGCACCCGGGAACAGGGGTCGCAGTATTTT. The encoded protein is CASSTREQGSQYF.

This clone turned up a few times. This chain joins TRBV10-2 and TRBJ1-2; 11 bases map to TRBD1. V shed 3 bases and J 4 bases; nucleotides not matched to a gene: 13. The CDR3 runs to 18 residues. The V gene's germline CDR1 is WSHSY and CDR2 SAAADI. The CDR3 DNA is TGCGCCAGCAGTGAAGCTACGGGACAGGGGGTCATGGGCTATGGCTACACCTTC. This gives the protein CASSEATGQGVMGYGYTF.

The chain is built from TRBV19 and TRBJ1-1, with TRBD1 matching 7 bases. The CDR3 is 15 amino acids. The junction had 8 bases not matched to a gene; V was cut back by 3 bases and J by 4 bases. The germline CDR1 and CDR2 sequences are LNHDA and SQIVND (reference sequence). The CDR3 reads CASSIPGQVGTEAFF. For the CDR3, the DNA is TGTGCCAGTAGTATTCCAGGACAGGTTGGCACTGAAGCTTTCTTT. The full variable domain, rest sourced from reference TRBV19 and TRBJ1-1, is DGGITQSPKYLFRKEGQNVTLSCEQNLNHDAMYWYRQDPGQGLRLIYYSQIVNDFQKGDIAEGYSVSREKKESFPLTVTSAQKNPTAFYLCASSIPGQVGTEAFFGQGTRLTVV.

This clone was counted between two and nine times. The chain uses TRBV5-8 and TRBJ2-2; D is ambiguous. V lost 3 bases, J lost 0 bases, and 9 bases lay in between. From germline, CDR1 is SGHTS and CDR2 YDEGEE. The CDR3 is 15 amino acids. The CDR3 DNA reads as TGTGCCAGCAGCTCCGGACGCGCGAACACCGGGGAGCTGTTTTTT. Amino acids: CASSSGRANTGELFF.